This passage covers 22 T cell receptor beta chains from one sample sequenced in a study of blood T cell repertoires in COVID-19. Sequencing was performed with immunoSEQ multiplex PCR; in TCRdb, only in-frame clones are kept and a portion is missing. The sample holds 150,000 or so clones, roughly 85% seen once. The specimen was peripheral blood. All receptors derive from a human donor with acute or convalescent COVID-19. The donor label of this sample is uncertain.

This chain uses TRBV19 with TRBJ1-5; 7 bases match TRBD1. This CDR3 contains 14 residues. Germline CDR1 is LNHDA and CDR2 is SQIVND (reference sequence). The junction had 6 bases not matched to a gene; V was cut back by 6 bases and J by 4 bases. The CDR3 DNA follows: TGTGCCAGTAGGATCGGGACAGAAAATCAGCCCCAGCATTTT. Protein: CASRIGTENQPQHF.

The chain has TRBV7-9 and TRBJ1-6; no reliable D call. The germline V gene has CDR1 SEHNR and CDR2 FQNEAQ (reference sequence). Trimming shortened V by 5 bases and J by 9 bases, and 17 bases separated the two germline ends. The CDR3 extends over 15 amino acids. This CDR3 reads CASSLSPAAGSPLHF. CDR3 nucleotide sequence: TGTGCCAGCAGCCTATCCCCCGCCGCGGGTTCACCCCTCCACTTT. Full variable domain (outside the CDR3, taken from reference TRBV7-9 and TRBJ1-6): DTGVSQNPRHKITKRGQNVTFRCDPISEHNRLYWYRQTLGQGPEFLTYFQNEAQLEKSRLLSDRFSAERPKGSFSTLEIQRTEQGDSAMYLCASSLSPAAGSPLHFGNGTRLTVT.

This chain links TRBV28 with TRBJ2-3; TRBD1 aligns across 7 bases. J gave up 5 bases and V 6 bases, and 8 bases lay outside the gene matches. The CDR3 is 14 residues long. Germline V gene lookup returns CDR1 MDHEN and CDR2 SYDVKM. The CDR3 coding sequence is TGTGCCAGCAGACAAGACAGGGTCCGAGATACGCAGTATTTT. Translated: CASRQDRVRDTQYF.

The rearrangement uses TRBV28 and TRBJ1-1; TRBD1 matches at 7 bases. Germline V gives CDR1 MDHEN, CDR2 SYDVKM. The CDR3 spans 15 residues. V lost 5 bases, J lost 5 bases, and 11 bases stayed unmatched. DNA for the CDR3: TGTGCCAGCAGTGCCGGTACTGACAGGGAAACTGAAGCTTTCTTT. Protein product: CASSAGTDRETEAFF.

This clone was counted between two and nine times. This chain connects TRBV3-1 (or the pseudogene TRBV3-2) to TRBJ1-3; D might be TRBD1 (5 bases). Between the trimmed V and J ends, which lost 1 base and 2 bases, there was a span of 15 bases. CDR3 size: 17 residues. Germline V CDR1 and CDR2: LGHDT, YNNKEL (reference sequence). Written as DNA, the CDR3 is TGTGCCAGCAGCCAAGGGGGCGGTCGTTCCACTGGAAACACCATATATTTT. Translated, it gives CASSQGGGRSTGNTIYF.

This chain joins TRBV24-1 and TRBJ2-1; 9 nucleotides match TRBD1. With 3 bases clipped from V and 8 bases from J, the junction kept 10 bases outside the gene matches. The CDR3 contains 16 residues. Germline loops: CDR1 KGHDR, CDR2 SFDVKD. The CDR3 sequence: CATSDTGTGPTDEQFF. For the CDR3, the DNA is TGTGCCACCAGTGATACCGGGACAGGGCCCACGGATGAGCAGTTCTTC.

This chain uses TRBV7-3 with TRBJ2-1, with 11 bases that match TRBD2. The CDR3 runs 15 residues. Germline values: CDR1 SGHTA, CDR2 FQGTGA. V was clipped by 2 bases and J by 5 bases; unmatched bases: 2. CDR3 in DNA: TGTGCCAGCAGCTTAGTAGCGGGGGGGAACAATGAGCAGTTCTTC. Amino acids: CASSLVAGGNNEQFF.

The sample holds a few counts of this clone. The chain is built from TRBV7-2 and TRBJ2-2; weak D call: TRBD1 (5 bases). The CDR3 consists of 16 residues. Trimming stripped 6 bases from V and 0 bases from J, with 14 bases between. The germline CDR1 and CDR2 sequences are SGHTA and FQGNSA. This CDR3 reads CASRSRQSTNTGELFF. As DNA, the CDR3 is TGTGCCAGCAGATCTCGACAGTCGACGAACACCGGGGAGCTGTTTTTT.

J is TRBJ1-1 and V is TRBV18, with 9 nucleotides matching TRBD1. The CDR3 spans 14 residues. In germline, CDR1 is KGHSH, CDR2 LQKENI. The junction had 7 bases not matched to a gene; V was cut back by 4 bases and J by 7 bases. The CDR3 bases are TGTGCCAGCTCACTCTGGACAGGGGATGGTGAAGCTTTCTTT. Protein: CASSLWTGDGEAFF.

The genes are TRBV7-6 and TRBJ2-5; 15 nucleotides align to TRBD2. The CDR3 runs to 15 residues. Trimming removed 5 bases from V and 3 bases from J; junction bases left unmatched: 1. CDR1 and CDR2 from the germline V gene are SGHVS and FNYEAQ. The DNA for the CDR3 is TGTGCCAGCAGCCGGACTAGCGGGGGGGAAGAGACCCAGTACTTC. Amino acids: CASSRTSGGEETQYF.

The rearrangement uses TRBV5-1 and TRBJ2-1, with TRBD2 matching 10 bases. Per the germline V gene, CDR1 is SGHRS and CDR2 is YFSETQ. The V gene end was trimmed by 3 bases and the J gene end by 2 bases; junction bases not matched to a gene: 5. The CDR3 is 16 residues long. The CDR3 is CASSSTSGGAYNEQFF. The CDR3 bases are TGCGCCAGCAGCTCAACCAGCGGGGGGGCCTACAATGAGCAGTTCTTC.

The J gene is TRBJ2-7, the V gene TRBV11-2; the match to TRBD2 covers 8 bases. With V trimmed by 4 bases and J by 1 base, 6 bases remained unmatched. Germline CDR1 reads SGHAT; CDR2 reads FQNNGV. The CDR3 length is 15 residues. The CDR3 loop is CASSSPIAGSYEQYF. CDR3 nucleotides: TGTGCCAGCAGCTCCCCTATAGCGGGGTCCTACGAGCAGTACTTC.

The rearrangement links TRBV28 to TRBJ1-2; 8 nucleotides line up with TRBD1. Unmatched junction bases numbered 7, after V lost 8 bases and J lost 8 bases. Germline V CDR1 and CDR2: MDHEN, SYDVKM. The CDR3 covers 12 residues. The CDR3: CASQGARSGYTF. The CDR3 DNA follows: TGTGCCAGCCAGGGGGCGAGGAGCGGCTACACCTTC.

This rearrangement joins TRBV7-9 to TRBJ1-6, with unresolved D. CDR3 size: 12 residues. Germline assignment: CDR1 SEHNR and CDR2 FQNEAQ (reference sequence). V lost 5 bases, J lost 9 bases, and 8 bases lay in between. CDR3 nucleotide sequence: TGTGCCAGCAGCCTCGAGCCTTCACCCCTCCACTTT. Translating gives CASSLEPSPLHF.

The CDR3 loop is CAWSRQQPNEKLFF. The CDR3, as DNA: TGTGCCTGGAGTCGACAGCAGCCTAATGAAAAACTGTTTTTT. The chain is built from TRBV30 and TRBJ1-4, with D maybe TRBD1 (5 bases). This CDR3 is 14 amino acids long. Trimming cost V 2 bases and J 3 bases, with 10 bases left between them. Germline V gives CDR1 GTSNPN, CDR2 SVGIG (reference sequence).

Here the CDR3 reads CASSLGPGNSYEQYF. CDR3 coding DNA: TGTGCCAGCAGCCTAGGCCCGGGAAACTCCTACGAGCAGTACTTC. This chain links TRBV11-3 with TRBJ2-7; possibly TRBD2 for D (5 bases). V lost 5 bases, J lost 0 bases, and 14 bases lay in between. CDR1 is SGHNT, CDR2 YENEEA, per germline. The CDR3 runs 15 residues.

The chain links TRBV29-1 to TRBJ1-2; D remains ambiguous. Germline lookup yields CDR1 SQVTM and CDR2 ANQGSEA. The CDR3 loop spans 15 amino acids. The V end was cut by 7 bases, the J end by 0 bases, with 18 bases between. The CDR3 sequence: CSALPSYDTNYGYTF. Written as DNA, the CDR3 is TGCAGCGCTTTGCCATCTTATGACACTAACTATGGCTACACCTTC.

The chain combines TRBV6-6 with TRBJ2-1; possible D gene TRBD2, 6 bases. The CDR3 is made up of 17 amino acids. Germline values: CDR1 MNHNY, CDR2 SVGAGI (reference sequence). Trimming took off 5 bases at V and 0 bases at J, with 17 bases between the two ends. CDR3: CASSRFSGRSSYNEQFF. Here the CDR3 DNA reads TGTGCCAGCAGTAGATTTAGCGGCCGAAGCTCCTACAATGAGCAGTTCTTC.

The rearrangement joins TRBV7-3 to TRBJ2-5, with 8 bases aligning to TRBD1. The CDR3 extends over 13 amino acids. V lost 3 bases, J lost 5 bases, and 2 bases stayed unmatched. In germline, CDR1 is SGHTA, CDR2 FQGTGA. CDR3 region: CASSFGQGETQYF. DNA of the CDR3: TGTGCCAGCAGCTTCGGACAGGGCGAGACCCAGTACTTC.

The chain couples TRBV5-4 to TRBJ2-1; TRBD2 might be the D (5 bases). The CDR3 consists of 13 residues. Per the germline V gene, CDR1 is SGHNT and CDR2 is YYREEE (reference sequence). V was pared by 4 bases and J by 5 bases, with 10 bases between. CDR3 sequence reads: CASSPWENNEQFF. CDR3 DNA sequence: TGTGCCAGCAGCCCCTGGGAGAACAATGAGCAGTTCTTC.

This rearrangement joins TRBV4-2 to TRBJ2-4, with a possible D match to TRBD1 (5 bases). The V end was cut by 1 base, the J end by 11 bases, with 15 bases between. CDR1 is LGHNA and CDR2 is YNFKEQ in the germline V gene. The CDR3 extends over 14 amino acids. CDR3 loop: CASSQVSRTIVQYF. Here the CDR3 DNA reads TGTGCCAGCAGCCAAGTGTCCCGGACAATCGTTCAGTACTTC.

For this clone: Other DNA sequences in the sample encode the same CDR3. V gene TRBV18 combines with J gene TRBJ1-1; perhaps TRBD1 as D (6 bases). The CDR3 loop spans 13 amino acids. Germline assignment: CDR1 KGHSH and CDR2 LQKENI. V was clipped by 3 bases and J by 5 bases, with 10 bases between them. In DNA form, the CDR3 reads TGTGCCAGCTCACCGGGGCAGGGGACTGAAGCTTTCTTT. This translates into CASSPGQGTEAFF.